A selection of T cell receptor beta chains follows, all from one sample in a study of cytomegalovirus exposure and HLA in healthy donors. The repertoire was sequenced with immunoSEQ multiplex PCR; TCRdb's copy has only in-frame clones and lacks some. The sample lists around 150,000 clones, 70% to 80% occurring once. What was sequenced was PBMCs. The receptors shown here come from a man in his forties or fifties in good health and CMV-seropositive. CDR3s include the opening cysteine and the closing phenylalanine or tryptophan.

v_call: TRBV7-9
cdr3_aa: CASSRPGDQYF

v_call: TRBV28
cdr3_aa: CASSFLSGTDTQYF

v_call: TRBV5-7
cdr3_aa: CASSLWLAGGNPYEQYF

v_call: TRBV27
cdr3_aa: CASSLWDRGREESYNEQFF

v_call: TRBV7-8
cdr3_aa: CASTRLAGTDTQYF

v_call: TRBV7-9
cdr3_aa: CASSLLALRSFMNTEAFF

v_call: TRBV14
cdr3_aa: CASSPDTNYGYTF

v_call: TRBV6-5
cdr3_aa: CASSSPGLAGYEQFF

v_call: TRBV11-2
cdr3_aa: CASSLGSSGMDTQYF

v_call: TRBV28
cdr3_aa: CASSLFTQEQYF

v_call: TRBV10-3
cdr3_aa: CAISPPSTGELFF

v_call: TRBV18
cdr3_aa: CASARDTAYEQYF

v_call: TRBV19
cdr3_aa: CASSIMKGTSSYEQYF

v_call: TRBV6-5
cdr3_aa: CASSRDIYEKLFF

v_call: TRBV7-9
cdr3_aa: CSSSLGRERMNEQYF

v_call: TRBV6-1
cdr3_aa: CASRTYRENEKLFF

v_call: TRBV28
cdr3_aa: CASSLRAGAGVGDEQFF

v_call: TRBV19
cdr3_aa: CASTVTRDREQYF

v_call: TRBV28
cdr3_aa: CGTSRNTRYNEQFF

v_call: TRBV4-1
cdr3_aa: CASSLPRGQSHLQETQYF

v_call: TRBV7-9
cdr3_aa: CASSGGQGARADTQYF

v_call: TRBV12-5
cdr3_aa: CASGFGDRSNIQYF

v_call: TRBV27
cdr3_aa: CASVGGGPGNEQYF

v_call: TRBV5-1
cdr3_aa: CASSLEPSGTQYF

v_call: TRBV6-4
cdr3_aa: CASSDRGRGDYGYTF

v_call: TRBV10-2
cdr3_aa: CASSTSGVTDTQYF